This TCR beta chain was documented in a study of early T cells in non-severe SARS-CoV-2 infection. This clonotype has at least ten counts. The V gene end was trimmed by 6 bases and the J gene end by 2 bases; junction bases not matched to a gene: 3. The CDR3 is 13 residues long. Tagging with unique molecular identifiers was applied to individual cDNA molecules. TCRdb re-analysed the 5' RACE reads in MiXCR, keeping a single row per CDR3 protein. The sample includes roughly 20,000 distinct CDR3 sequences, approximately 4.8% seen only once; the top ten take around 5.2%. This rearrangement joins TRBV12-3 or TRBV12-4 to TRBJ1-2, with 7 bases fitting TRBD1. Input material: whole blood. The receptor comes from an adult who was a healthcare worker with PCR-confirmed SARS-CoV-2 infection or an uninfected control (not recorded which). In DNA, the CDR3 is TGTGCCAGCAGGGCGACAGGGAACTATGGCTACACCTTC. Translating gives CASRATGNYGYTF.